The 20 T cell receptor beta chains given below trace back to one sample, sequenced in a study of OX40 agonist ivuxolimab in advanced cancers. The repertoire was sequenced with immunoSEQ multiplex PCR; TCRdb's copy has only in-frame clones and lacks some. The sample has tens of thousands of clones, 80% to 90% seen once. Here the sequenced sample was CD4+ or CD8+ T cells sorted from blood, taken in a trial of the OX40 agonist ivuxolimab. These receptor sequences come from an adult with an advanced solid tumor such as melanoma, head and neck, liver or kidney cancer.

The chain recombines TRBV7-9 with TRBJ2-1; no definite D call. V was pared by 3 bases and J by 4 bases, with 13 bases between. Germline CDR1 reads SEHNR; CDR2 reads FQNEAQ (reference sequence). CDR3 length equals 15 residues. The CDR3 sequence is CASSFGASSYNEQFF. CDR3 in DNA: TGTGCCAGCAGCTTCGGAGCGTCCTCTTACAATGAGCAGTTCTTC.

The chain employs TRBV7-6 and TRBJ2-1; D is uncertain. Germline lookup yields CDR1 SGHVS and CDR2 FNYEAQ. The CDR3 consists of 14 residues. V lost 1 base, J lost 10 bases, and 14 bases lay in between. The CDR3 is CASSLEGRSGEQFF. The DNA of the CDR3 is TGTGCCAGCAGCTTAGAAGGCCGGAGTGGAGAGCAGTTCTTC.

The gene calls are TRBV9 and TRBJ2-4; 7 bases agree with TRBD2. Trimming took 3 bases from V and 3 from J; bases not matched to a gene: 6. The CDR3 totals 15 residues. Per germline, CDR1 SGDLS and CDR2 YYNGEE. The CDR3 DNA reads TGTGCCAGCAGCGCGGGAGGTATAAGCAAAAACATTCAGTACTTC. It codes for CASSAGGISKNIQYF.

The table lists this clone with a few counts. The J gene is TRBJ1-2, the V gene TRBV2, with TRBD1 as a possible D gene (6 bases). Trimming removed 7 bases at V and 3 bases at J, with 12 bases between. CDR1 is SNHLY, CDR2 FYNNEI, per germline. This CDR3 region has 13 residues. The CDR3 DNA follows: TGTGCCAGCATCGGGCCAGGGGACTATGGCTACACCTTC. Translating it yields CASIGPGDYGYTF.

This clone was counted a few times. The chain has TRBV7-3 and TRBJ1-5, with unresolved D. This CDR3 has 14 amino acids. The V gene lost 3 bases and the J gene lost 3 bases, with 9 bases spanning the gap. Germline V gene lookup returns CDR1 SGHTA and CDR2 FQGTGA. CDR3 residues: CASSFSISNQPQHF. The CDR3 nucleotides read TGTGCCAGCAGCTTCAGCATCTCCAATCAGCCCCAGCATTTT.

The V and J genes are TRBV30 and TRBJ2-3; TRBD2 might be the D (5 bases). Germline V CDR1 and CDR2: GTSNPN, SVGIG (reference sequence). This CDR3 spans 14 amino acids. V shed 1 base and J shed 0 bases, with 8 bases lying between them. This CDR3 reads CAWSEGGSTDTQYF. DNA of the CDR3: TGTGCCTGGAGTGAGGGCGGGAGCACAGATACGCAGTATTTT.

The chain joins TRBV4-3 to TRBJ2-1; D perhaps matches TRBD2 (6 bases). The CDR3 runs to 16 residues. CDR1 and CDR2 from the germline V gene are LGHNA and YSLEER. Trimming stripped 0 bases from V and 6 bases from J, with 15 bases between. The CDR3 reads CASSQDRAGISNEQFF. DNA for the CDR3: TGCGCCAGCAGCCAAGATCGGGCGGGGATCAGCAATGAGCAGTTCTTC.

This rearrangement joins TRBV13 to TRBJ2-3, with TRBD2 identical over 7 bases. Losses at the gene ends were 6 bases for V and 4 bases for J; bases not matched to a gene: 10. The germline CDR1 and CDR2 sequences are PRHDT and FYEKMQ (reference sequence). The CDR3 spans 15 residues. CDR3 sequence (DNA): TGTGCCAGCAGTCCACGGTTGGGGGGGGCAGATACGCAGTATTTT. It is translated as CASSPRLGGADTQYF.

The V call is TRBV4-3, the J call TRBJ1-2; D is uncertain. Germline CDR1 and CDR2: LGHNA and YSLEER. The germline V and J ends were trimmed by 1 base and 6 bases, with 15 bases remaining between them. CDR3 length: 15 residues. CDR3: CASSQGSRISNGYTF. The CDR3 DNA follows: TGCGCCAGCAGCCAAGGAAGTCGGATCTCCAATGGCTACACCTTC.

This clone was picked up one time. The genes are TRBV7-3 and TRBJ2-1; no reliable D call. Germline lookup yields CDR1 SGHTA and CDR2 FQGTGA. Trimming removed 5 bases from V and 5 bases from J, with 10 bases in between. The length of the CDR3 is 13 residues. CDR3 coding DNA: TGTGCCAGCAGCCCCGGCAAAGACAATGAGCAGTTCTTC. Encoded protein: CASSPGKDNEQFF.

The gene calls are TRBV18 and TRBJ2-7; 7 bases fit TRBD1. Germline CDR1 is KGHSH and CDR2 is LQKENI. This CDR3 is built from 15 residues. The ends lost 2 bases at V and 0 bases at J; junction bases unmatched: 4. This CDR3 reads CASSPGAGGSYEQYF. The CDR3 bases are TGTGCCAGCTCACCAGGGGCAGGGGGCTCCTACGAGCAGTACTTC.

This clone was found a few times. V and J are TRBV5-1 and TRBJ2-7; 11 bases match TRBD1. J lost 6 bases, V lost 4 bases, and 6 bases had no gene match. Germline V CDR1 and CDR2: SGHRS, YFSETQ. The CDR3 consists of 14 residues. For the CDR3, the DNA is TGCGCCAGCAGCCCCGGACAGGGGGCTGGCGAGCAGTACTTC. It encodes CASSPGQGAGEQYF.

The J gene is TRBJ2-2, the V gene TRBV7-9, with TRBD2 identical over 10 bases. This CDR3 has 18 residues. J was trimmed by 3 bases and V by 3 bases; bases with no gene match: 10. The germline V gene has CDR1 SEHNR and CDR2 FQNEAQ (reference sequence). CDR3 DNA: TGTGCCAGCAGCTTCAGGGGGCTAGCGGGGGCCTACACCGGGGAGCTGTTTTTT. This codes for CASSFRGLAGAYTGELFF. The full variable domain, completed using reference TRBV7-9 and TRBJ2-2, is DTGVSQNPRHKITKRGQNVTFRCDPISEHNRLYWYRQTLGQGPEFLTYFQNEAQLEKSRLLSDRFSAERPKGSFSTLEIQRTEQGDSAMYLCASSFRGLAGAYTGELFFGEGSRLTVL.

The chain recombines TRBV7-9 with TRBJ2-2; D remains unclear. This CDR3 has 13 amino acids. Deletions cut 1 base from V and 3 bases from J, with 3 bases between. The germline gives CDR1 SEHNR, CDR2 FQNEAQ (reference sequence). The CDR3 bases are TGTGCCAGCAGCTTAGGTTACACCGGGGAGCTGTTTTTT. It yields the protein CASSLGYTGELFF.

V is TRBV19 and J is TRBJ2-7; no clear D gene. CDR3 size: 15 residues. CDR1 and CDR2 from the germline V gene are LNHDA and SQIVND (reference sequence). Trimming shortened V by 0 bases and J by 2 bases, and 11 bases separated the two germline ends. As DNA, the CDR3 is TGTGCCAGTAGTATAGAATCGGGTCTGCCCTACGAGCAGTACTTC. The encoded protein is CASSIESGLPYEQYF.

The chain uses TRBV29-1 and TRBJ2-5; D may be TRBD1 or TRBD2 (5 bases each). Near its end, the DNA agrees better with TRBJ2-7, so the J call may be wrong. Germline CDR1 reads SQVTM; CDR2 reads ANQGSEA. The CDR3 extends over 13 amino acids. The CDR3 nucleotides are TGCAGCGTTTGGGACCCAACCATTTACGAGCAGTACTTC. As protein: CSVWDPTIYEQYF.

The rearrangement joins TRBV11-3 to TRBJ2-3, with 9 bases fitting TRBD2. V gave up 3 bases and J gave up 2 bases; unmatched junction bases: 6. Germline loops: CDR1 SGHNT, CDR2 YENEEA. The CDR3 consists of 16 residues. The CDR3 nucleotides are TGTGCCAGCAGCTTTCTGACTAGCGGAGACACAGATACGCAGTATTTT. It codes for CASSFLTSGDTDTQYF.

This sequence joins TRBV6-5 and TRBJ2-2; possible D gene TRBD2, 5 bases. This CDR3 contains 14 residues. V lost 6 bases, J lost 6 bases, and 14 bases lay in between. CDR1 MNHEY and CDR2 SVGAGI come from the germline V gene. The CDR3 region has the DNA TGTGCCAGCAGCCTGATCGCTAGCCCCGGGGAGCTGTTTTTT. The encoded protein is CASSLIASPGELFF.

This chain connects TRBV28 to TRBJ1-4; D is unresolved. Looked up from germline, CDR1 is MDHEN and CDR2 is SYDVKM. This CDR3 is built from 12 residues. V lost 2 bases and J lost 13, with 11 bases in between. This CDR3 reads CASSLPGETLFF. The DNA for the CDR3 is TGTGCCAGCAGTTTACCCGGGGAGACACTGTTTTTT.

This clone was recorded a few times. This chain uses TRBV10-3 with TRBJ1-5; D gene ambiguous. Germline lookup yields CDR1 ENHRY and CDR2 SYGVKD. The CDR3 extends over 14 amino acids. The V end was cut by 0 bases, the J end by 0 bases, with 3 bases between. In DNA form, the CDR3 reads TGTGCCATCAGTGAGTCAGTTAGCAATCAGCCCCAGCATTTT. Translating gives CAISESVSNQPQHF.